Sequencing of this T cell receptor beta chain was carried out in a study of shared T cell receptors in the human thymus. The CDR3 loop spans 15 amino acids. Trimming took 2 bases from V and 2 from J; bases not matched to a gene: 5. The V gene's germline CDR1 is MNHEY and CDR2 SMNVEV (reference sequence). Here immunoSEQ multiplex PCR was the method, and the copy in TCRdb shows in-frame clones only, minus some. The sample shows hundreds of thousands of clones, about 90% of them seen only once. The same data also went into a second study, on human thymus T cells. From that paper: Corrective cardiac operations yielded the resected thymus tissue. The authors found apparently biased V and J gene usage in thymic and blood repertoires. Related studies found that unrelated individuals share highly overlapping thymic repertoires.

Sequenced sample: thymocytes. The V and J genes are TRBV27 and TRBJ2-7; 8 bases are a match to TRBD1. The clonotype comes from a boy younger than two with a congenital heart defect. CDR3 sequence (DNA): TGTGCCAGCAGTTTAGGTAGGACAGGGACCTACGAGCAGTACTTC. Translating gives CASSLGRTGTYEQYF.